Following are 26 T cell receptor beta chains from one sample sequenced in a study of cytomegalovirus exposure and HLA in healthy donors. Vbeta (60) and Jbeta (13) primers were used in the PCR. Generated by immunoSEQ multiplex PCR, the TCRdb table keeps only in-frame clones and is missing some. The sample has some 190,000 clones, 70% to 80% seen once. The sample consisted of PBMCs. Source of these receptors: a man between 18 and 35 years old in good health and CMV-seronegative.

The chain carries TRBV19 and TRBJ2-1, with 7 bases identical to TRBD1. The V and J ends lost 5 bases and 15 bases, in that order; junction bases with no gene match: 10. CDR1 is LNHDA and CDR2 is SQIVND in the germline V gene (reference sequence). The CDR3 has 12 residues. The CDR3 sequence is CASSGVRDSLFF. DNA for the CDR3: TGTGCCAGTAGTGGGGTCCGGGACAGCTTGTTCTTC.

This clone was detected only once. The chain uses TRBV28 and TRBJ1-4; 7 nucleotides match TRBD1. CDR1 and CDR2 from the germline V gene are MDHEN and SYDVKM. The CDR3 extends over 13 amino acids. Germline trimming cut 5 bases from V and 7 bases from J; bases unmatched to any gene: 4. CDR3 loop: CASSPWDSEKLFF. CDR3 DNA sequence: TGTGCCAGCAGTCCCTGGGACAGTGAAAAACTGTTTTTT.

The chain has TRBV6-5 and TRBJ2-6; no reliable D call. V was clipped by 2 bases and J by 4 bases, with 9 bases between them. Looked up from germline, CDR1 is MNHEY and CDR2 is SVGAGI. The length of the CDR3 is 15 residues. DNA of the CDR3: TGTGCCAGCAGTTACGCGATCAACGGGGCCAACGTCCTGACTTTC. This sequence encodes CASSYAINGANVLTF.

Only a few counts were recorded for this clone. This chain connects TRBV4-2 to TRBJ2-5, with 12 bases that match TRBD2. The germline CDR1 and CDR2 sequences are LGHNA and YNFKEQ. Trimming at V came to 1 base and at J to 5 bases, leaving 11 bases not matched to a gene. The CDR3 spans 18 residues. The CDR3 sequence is CASSQGASGRADDETQYF. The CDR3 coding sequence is TGTGCCAGCAGCCAAGGCGCTAGCGGGAGGGCAGATGATGAGACCCAGTACTTC.

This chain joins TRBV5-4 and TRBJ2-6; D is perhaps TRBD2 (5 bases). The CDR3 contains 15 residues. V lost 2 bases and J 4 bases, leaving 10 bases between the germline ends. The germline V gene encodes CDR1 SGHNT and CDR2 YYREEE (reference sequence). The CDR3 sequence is CASSFPSGGANVLTF. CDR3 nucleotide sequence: TGTGCCAGCAGCTTCCCGTCGGGAGGGGCCAACGTCCTGACTTTC.

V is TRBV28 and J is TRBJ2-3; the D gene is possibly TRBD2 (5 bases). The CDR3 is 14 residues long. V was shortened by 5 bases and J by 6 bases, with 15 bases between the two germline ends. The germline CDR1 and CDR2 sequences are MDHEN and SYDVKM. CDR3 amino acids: CASSPSGGTDTQYF. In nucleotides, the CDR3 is TGTGCCAGCAGTCCGAGCGGTGGTACCGATACGCAGTATTTT.

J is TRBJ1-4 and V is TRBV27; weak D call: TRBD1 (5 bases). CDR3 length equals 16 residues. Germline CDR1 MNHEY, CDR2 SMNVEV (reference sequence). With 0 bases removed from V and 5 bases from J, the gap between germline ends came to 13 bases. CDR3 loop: CASSLSMGRWNEKLFF. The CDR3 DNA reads TGTGCCAGCAGTTTATCGATGGGGCGTTGGAATGAAAAACTGTTTTTT.

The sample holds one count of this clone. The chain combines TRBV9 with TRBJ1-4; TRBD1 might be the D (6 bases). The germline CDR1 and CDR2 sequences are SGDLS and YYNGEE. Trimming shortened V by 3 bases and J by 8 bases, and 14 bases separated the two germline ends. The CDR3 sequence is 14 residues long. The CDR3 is CASSEGVGWEKLFF. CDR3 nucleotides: TGTGCCAGCAGCGAGGGGGTAGGTTGGGAAAAACTGTTTTTT.

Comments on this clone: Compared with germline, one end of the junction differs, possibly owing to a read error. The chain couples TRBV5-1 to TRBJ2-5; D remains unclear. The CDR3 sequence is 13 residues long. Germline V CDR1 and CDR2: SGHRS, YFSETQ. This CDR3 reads CASSLGEQEAQYF. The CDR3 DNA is TGCGCCAGCAGCTTAGGCGAACAAGAGGCCCAGTACTTC. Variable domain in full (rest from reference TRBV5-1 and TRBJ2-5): KAGVTQTPRYLIKTRGQQVTLSCSPISGHRSVSWYQQTPGQGLQFLFEYFSETQRNKGNFPGRFSGRQFSNSRSEMNVSTLELGDSALYLCASSLGEQEAQYFGPGTRLLVL.

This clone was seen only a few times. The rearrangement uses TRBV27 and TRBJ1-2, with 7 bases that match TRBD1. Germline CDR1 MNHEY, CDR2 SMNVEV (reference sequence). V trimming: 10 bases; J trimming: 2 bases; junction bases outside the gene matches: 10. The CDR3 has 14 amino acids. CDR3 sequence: CATRPGTANYGYTF. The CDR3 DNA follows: TGTGCCACCCGTCCCGGGACAGCCAACTATGGCTACACCTTC.

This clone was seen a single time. DNA for the CDR3: TGCGCCAGCAGCTTGGGGTCCGAGGGGGGGGCGAGCTCCTACAATGAGCAGTTCTTC. Protein sequence: CASSLGSEGGASSYNEQFF. The chain joins TRBV5-1 to TRBJ2-1; D is possibly TRBD2 (7 bases). V lost 0 bases and J lost 0, with 19 bases in between. Per the germline V gene, CDR1 is SGHRS and CDR2 is YFSETQ. The CDR3 has 19 amino acids.

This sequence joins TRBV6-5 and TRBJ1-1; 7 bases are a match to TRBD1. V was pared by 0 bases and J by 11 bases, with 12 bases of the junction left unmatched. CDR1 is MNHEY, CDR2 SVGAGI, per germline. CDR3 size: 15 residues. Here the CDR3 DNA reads TGTGCCAGCAGTTACTCGGGACAGCCAAGAACGAGGGCTTTCTTT. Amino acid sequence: CASSYSGQPRTRAFF.

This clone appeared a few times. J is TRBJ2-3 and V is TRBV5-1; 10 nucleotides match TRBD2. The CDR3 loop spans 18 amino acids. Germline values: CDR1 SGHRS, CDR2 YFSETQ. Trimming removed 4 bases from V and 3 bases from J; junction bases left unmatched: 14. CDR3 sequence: CASSALSGGAFRTDTQYF. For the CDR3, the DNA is TGCGCCAGCAGCGCGCTCAGCGGGGGGGCATTTCGGACAGATACGCAGTATTTT. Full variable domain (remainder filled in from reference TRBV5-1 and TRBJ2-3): KAGVTQTPRYLIKTRGQQVTLSCSPISGHRSVSWYQQTPGQGLQFLFEYFSETQRNKGNFPGRFSGRQFSNSRSEMNVSTLELGDSALYLCASSALSGGAFRTDTQYFGPGTRLTVL.

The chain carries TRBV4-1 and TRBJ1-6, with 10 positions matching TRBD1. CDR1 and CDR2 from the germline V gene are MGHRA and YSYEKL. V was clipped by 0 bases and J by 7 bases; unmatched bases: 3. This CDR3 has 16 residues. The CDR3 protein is CASSQDWTGGNSPLHF. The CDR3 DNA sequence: TGCGCCAGCAGCCAAGATTGGACAGGGGGAAATTCACCCCTCCACTTT.

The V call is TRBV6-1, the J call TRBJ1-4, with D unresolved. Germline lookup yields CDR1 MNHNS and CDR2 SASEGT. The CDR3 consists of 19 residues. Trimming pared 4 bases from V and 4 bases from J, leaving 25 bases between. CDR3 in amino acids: CASSVSMFSGEALNEKLFF. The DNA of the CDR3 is TGTGCCAGCAGTGTCAGCATGTTCAGCGGAGAGGCACTTAATGAAAAACTGTTTTTT.

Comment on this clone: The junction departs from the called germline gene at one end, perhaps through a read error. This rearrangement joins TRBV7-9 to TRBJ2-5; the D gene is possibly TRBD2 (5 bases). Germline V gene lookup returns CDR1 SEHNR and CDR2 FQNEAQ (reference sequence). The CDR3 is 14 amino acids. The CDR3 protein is CSSSLGLAQETQYF. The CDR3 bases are TGTTCCAGCAGCTTAGGGCTAGCCCAAGAGACCCAGTACTTC.

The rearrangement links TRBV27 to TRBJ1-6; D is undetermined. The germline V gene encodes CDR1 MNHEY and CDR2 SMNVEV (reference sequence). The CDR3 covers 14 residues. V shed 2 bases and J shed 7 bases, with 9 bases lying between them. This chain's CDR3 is CASSLGRANSPLHF. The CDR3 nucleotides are TGTGCCAGCAGTTTAGGGCGGGCAAATTCACCCCTCCACTTT.

CDR3 sequence reads: CASSLVTGREYGYTF. Here the CDR3 DNA reads TGTGCCAGCAGCTTGGTTACCGGACGGGAATATGGCTACACCTTC. This chain connects TRBV5-4 to TRBJ1-2; D ambiguous. Trimming pared 0 bases from V and 5 bases from J, leaving 14 bases between. CDR1 is SGHNT, CDR2 YYREEE, per germline (reference sequence). The CDR3 contains 15 residues.

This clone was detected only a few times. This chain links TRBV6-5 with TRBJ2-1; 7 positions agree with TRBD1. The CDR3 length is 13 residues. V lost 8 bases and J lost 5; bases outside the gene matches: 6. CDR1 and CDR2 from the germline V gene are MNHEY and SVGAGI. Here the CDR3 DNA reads TGTGCCAGCGAGGGGACAGATAACAATGAGCAGTTCTTC. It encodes CASEGTDNNEQFF.

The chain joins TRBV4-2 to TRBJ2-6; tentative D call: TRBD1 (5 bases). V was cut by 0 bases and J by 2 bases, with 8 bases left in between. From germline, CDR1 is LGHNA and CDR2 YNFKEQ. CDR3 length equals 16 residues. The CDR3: CASSQDRVTGANVLTF. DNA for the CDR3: TGTGCCAGCAGCCAAGACAGGGTAACTGGGGCCAACGTCCTGACTTTC.

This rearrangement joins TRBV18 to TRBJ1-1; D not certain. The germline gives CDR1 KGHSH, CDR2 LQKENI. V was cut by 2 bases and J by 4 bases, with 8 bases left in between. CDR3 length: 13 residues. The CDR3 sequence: CASSPGVGTEAFF. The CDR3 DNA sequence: TGTGCCAGCTCACCAGGTGTCGGCACTGAAGCTTTCTTT.

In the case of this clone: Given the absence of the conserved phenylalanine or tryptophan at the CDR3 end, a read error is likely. CDR3 nucleotide sequence: TGTGCCAGCAGCGTAGGAGGACAGGGCTACGAGCAGTACTCC. As protein: CASSVGGQGYEQYS. The chain joins TRBV9 to TRBJ2-7; 8 nucleotides agree with TRBD1. CDR1 SGDLS and CDR2 YYNGEE come from the germline V gene. J was trimmed by 3 bases and V by 0 bases; bases with no gene match: 2. This CDR3 comprises 14 residues.

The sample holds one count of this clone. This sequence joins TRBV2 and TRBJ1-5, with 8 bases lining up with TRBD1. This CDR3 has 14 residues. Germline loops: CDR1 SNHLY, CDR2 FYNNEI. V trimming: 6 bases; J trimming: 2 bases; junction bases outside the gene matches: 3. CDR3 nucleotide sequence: TGTGCCAGCAGCAAACAGGGGGGCAATCAGCCCCAGCATTTT. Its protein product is CASSKQGGNQPQHF.

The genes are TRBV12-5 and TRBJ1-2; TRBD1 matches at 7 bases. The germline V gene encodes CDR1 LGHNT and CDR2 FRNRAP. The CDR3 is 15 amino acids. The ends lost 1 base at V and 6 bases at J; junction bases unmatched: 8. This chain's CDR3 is CASGLAGGQADGYTF. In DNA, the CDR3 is TGTGCTAGTGGTTTGGCCGGCGGACAGGCCGATGGCTACACCTTC. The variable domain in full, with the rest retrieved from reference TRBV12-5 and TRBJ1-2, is DARVTQTPRHKVTEMGQEVTMRCQPILGHNTVFWYRQTMMQGLELLAYFRNRAPLDDSGMPKDRFSAEMPDATLATLKIQPSEPRDSAVYFCASGLAGGQADGYTFGSGTRLTVV.

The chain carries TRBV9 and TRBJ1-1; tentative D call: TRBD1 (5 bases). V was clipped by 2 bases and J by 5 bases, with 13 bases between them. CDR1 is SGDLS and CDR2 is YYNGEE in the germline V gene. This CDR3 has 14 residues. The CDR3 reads CASSVQGLETEAFF. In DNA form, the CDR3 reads TGTGCCAGCAGCGTGCAGGGATTGGAAACTGAAGCTTTCTTT.

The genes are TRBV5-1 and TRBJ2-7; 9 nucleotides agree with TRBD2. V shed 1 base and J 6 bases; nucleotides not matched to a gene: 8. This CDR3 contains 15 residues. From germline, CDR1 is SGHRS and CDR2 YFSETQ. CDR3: CASSLLAGNGVEQYF. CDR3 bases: TGCGCCAGCAGCTTGCTAGCGGGGAATGGAGTCGAGCAGTACTTC.